One sample yielded the 5 T cell receptor beta chains listed below, sequenced in a study of T cells in Graves' hyperthyroidism and ophthalmopathy. Amplification of TCR beta CDR3 regions was performed using RNA transcripts as template. Initially, a first-round RT-PCR of the TCR CDR3 employed the HTBI primer set. TCRdb processed the multiplex PCR reads anew with MiXCR; each CDR3 protein has one entry. The repertoire holds 300,000 to 450,000 distinct CDR3 sequences, 20% to 30% seen once, with more than 60% in the top ten. The sample comprised blood. All receptors come from a man aged 45-65 years with Graves' hyperthyroidism.

The chain employs TRBV12-3 or TRBV12-4 and TRBJ2-2, with D uncertain. The CDR3 has 13 amino acids. Trimming stripped 2 bases from V and 4 bases from J, with 5 bases between. CDR3 loop: CASSLRVTGELFF. Written as DNA, the CDR3 is TGTGCCAGCAGTTTAAGGGTCACCGGGGAGCTGTTTTTT.

The chain has TRBV9 and TRBJ2-3; 10 bases match TRBD1. Germline trimming cut 5 bases from V and 2 bases from J; bases unmatched to any gene: 8. There are 16 residues in the CDR3. Germline V gene sequence: CDR1 SGDLS, CDR2 YYNGEE. The CDR3 DNA reads TGTGCCAGCAGGCGCTCGACAGGGGGCCCCACAGATACGCAGTATTTT. It specifies CASRRSTGGPTDTQYF. Complete variable domain (other parts from reference TRBV9 and TRBJ2-3): DSGVTQTPKHLITATGQRVTLRCSPRSGDLSVYWYQQSLDQGLQFLIQYYNGEERAKGNILERFSAQQFPDLHSELNLSSLELGDSALYFCASRRSTGGPTDTQYFGPGTRLTVL.

This clonotype was recorded many times. The V call is TRBV28, the J call TRBJ2-1; a possible D gene is TRBD1 (6 bases). Germline CDR1 reads MDHEN; CDR2 reads SYDVKM. V was cut by 4 bases and J by 8 bases, with 15 bases left in between. The CDR3 length is 14 residues. In nucleotides, the CDR3 is TGTGCCAGCAGTTCTACAGGGATTACTGATGAGCAGTTCTTC. This codes for CASSSTGITDEQFF.

The chain uses TRBV28 and TRBJ2-1; 12 bases fit TRBD2. The V gene's germline CDR1 is MDHEN and CDR2 SYDVKM. V was pared by 8 bases and J by 15 bases, with 8 bases of the junction left unmatched. This CDR3 is built from 12 residues. For the CDR3, the DNA is TGTGCCAGCGGACTAGCGGGATTGGGCGGGTTCTTC. This encodes CASGLAGLGGFF.

Ten or more counts support this clonotype. This chain links TRBV3-1 with TRBJ2-3; 7 bases agree with TRBD2. The CDR3 contains 14 residues. Per germline, CDR1 LGHDT and CDR2 YNNKEL (reference sequence). With V trimmed by 4 bases and J by 5 bases, 6 bases remained unmatched. CDR3 sequence reads: CASSRGGAGDTQYF. As DNA, the CDR3 is TGTGCCAGCAGCCGCGGGGGAGCGGGAGATACGCAGTATTTT.